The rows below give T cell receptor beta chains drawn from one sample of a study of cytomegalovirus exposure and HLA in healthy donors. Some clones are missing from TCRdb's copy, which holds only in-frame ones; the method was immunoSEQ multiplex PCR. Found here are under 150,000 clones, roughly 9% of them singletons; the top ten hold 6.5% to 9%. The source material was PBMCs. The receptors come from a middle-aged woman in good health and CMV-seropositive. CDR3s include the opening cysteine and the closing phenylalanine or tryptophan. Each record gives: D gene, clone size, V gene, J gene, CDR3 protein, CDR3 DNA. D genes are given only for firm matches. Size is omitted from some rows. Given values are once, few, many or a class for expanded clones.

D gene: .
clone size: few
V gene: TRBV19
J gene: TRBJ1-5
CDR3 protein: CASSMGPGESQPQHF
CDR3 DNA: TGTGCCAGTAGTATGGGTCCAGGGGAATCTCAGCCCCAGCATTTT

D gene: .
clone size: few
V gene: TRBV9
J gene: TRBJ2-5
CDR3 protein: CASSVALGLAQETQYF
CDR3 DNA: TGTGCCAGCAGCGTAGCCCTGGGCCTGGCGCAAGAGACCCAGTACTTC

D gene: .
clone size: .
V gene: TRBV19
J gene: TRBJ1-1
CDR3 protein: CASSFRGPRDTEAFF
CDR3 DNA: TGTGCCAGTAGTTTTAGGGGCCCTAGGGACACTGAAGCTTTCTTT

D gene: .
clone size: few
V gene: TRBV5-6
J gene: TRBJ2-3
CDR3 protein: CASSFDRTVTDTQYF
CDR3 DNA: TGTGCCAGCAGCTTCGACAGAACTGTCACAGATACGCAGTATTTT

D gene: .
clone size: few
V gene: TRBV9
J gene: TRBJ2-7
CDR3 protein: CASSPNLGQSREQYF
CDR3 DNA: TGTGCCAGCAGCCCAAATCTAGGACAGTCGCGTGAGCAGTACTTC

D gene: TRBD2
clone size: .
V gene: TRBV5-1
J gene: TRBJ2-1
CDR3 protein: CASSSGTSGGHNEQFF
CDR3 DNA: TGCGCCAGCAGCTCCGGGACTAGCGGGGGGCACAATGAGCAGTTCTTC

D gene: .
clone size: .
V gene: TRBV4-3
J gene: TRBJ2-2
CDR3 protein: CASSQDWGVVGELFF
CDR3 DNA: TGCGCCAGCAGCCAAGATTGGGGGGTGGTCGGGGAGCTGTTTTTT

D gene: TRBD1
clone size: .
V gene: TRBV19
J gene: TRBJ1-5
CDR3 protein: CASSIARGEQPQHF
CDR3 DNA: TGTGCCAGTAGTATTGCCAGGGGGGAGCAGCCCCAGCATTTT

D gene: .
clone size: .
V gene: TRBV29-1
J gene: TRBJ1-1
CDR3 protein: CSVGRVLVNTEAFF
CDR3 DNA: TGCAGCGTTGGGAGGGTTCTCGTGAACACTGAAGCTTTCTTT

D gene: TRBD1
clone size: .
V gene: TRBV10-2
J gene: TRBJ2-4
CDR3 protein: CASNNRDRAIAKNIQYF
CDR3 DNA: TGCGCCAGCAATAACCGGGACAGGGCCATAGCCAAAAACATTCAGTACTTC

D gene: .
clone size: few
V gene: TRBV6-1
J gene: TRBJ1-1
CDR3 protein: CASSLQESNTEAFF
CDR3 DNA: TGTGCCAGCAGTTTACAGGAATCGAACACTGAAGCTTTCTTT

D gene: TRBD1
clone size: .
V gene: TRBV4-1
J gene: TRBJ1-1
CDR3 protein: CASSQPSEGAREAFF
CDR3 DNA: TGCGCCAGCAGCCAACCATCGGAGGGGGCCAGGGAAGCTTTCTTT

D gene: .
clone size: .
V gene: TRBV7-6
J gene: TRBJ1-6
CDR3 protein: CASSFPGDSPLHF
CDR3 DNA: TGTGCCAGCAGCTTCCCGGGGGATTCACCCCTCCACTTT

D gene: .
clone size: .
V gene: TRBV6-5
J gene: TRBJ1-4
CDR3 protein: CASSTPGGGNEKLFF
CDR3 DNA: TGTGCCAGCAGTACCCCGGGGGGGGGCAATGAAAAACTGTTTTTT

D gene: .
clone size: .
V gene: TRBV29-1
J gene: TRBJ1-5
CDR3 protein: CSVGTGGDGNQPQHF
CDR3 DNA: TGCAGCGTTGGGACCGGGGGGGATGGCAATCAGCCCCAGCATTTT

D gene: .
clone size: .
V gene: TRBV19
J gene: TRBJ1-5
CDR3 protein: CASSTGRDQPQHF
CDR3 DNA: TGTGCCAGTAGTACAGGGAGGGATCAGCCCCAGCATTTT

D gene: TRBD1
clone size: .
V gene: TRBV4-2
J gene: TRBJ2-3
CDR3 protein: CASSQEGTGVTDTQYF
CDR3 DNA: TGTGCCAGCAGCCAAGAGGGGACAGGGGTGACAGATACGCAGTATTTT

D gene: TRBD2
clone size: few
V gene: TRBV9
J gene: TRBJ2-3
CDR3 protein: CASSVGRLAGGRSTDTQYF
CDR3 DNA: TGTGCCAGCAGCGTAGGTAGACTAGCGGGGGGGCGGAGCACAGATACGCAGTATTTT

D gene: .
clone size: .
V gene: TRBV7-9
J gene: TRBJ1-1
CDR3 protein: CASSLVQVDTEAFF
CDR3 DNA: TGTGCCAGCAGCTTAGTTCAGGTAGACACTGAAGCTTTCTTT

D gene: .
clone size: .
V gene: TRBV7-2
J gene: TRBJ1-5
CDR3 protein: CASSPEPGVNQPQHF
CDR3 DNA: TGTGCCAGCAGCCCCGAACCAGGGGTAAATCAGCCCCAGCATTTT

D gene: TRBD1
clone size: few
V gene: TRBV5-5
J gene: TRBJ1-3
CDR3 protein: CASSLAPGQMRNTIYF
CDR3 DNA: TGTGCCAGCAGCTTGGCACCGGGACAGATGCGAAACACCATATATTTT

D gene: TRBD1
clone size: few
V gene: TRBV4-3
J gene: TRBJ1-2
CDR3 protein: CASSVQIGTGGDGYTF
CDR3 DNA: TGCGCCAGCAGCGTCCAAATCGGGACAGGGGGCGATGGCTACACCTTC

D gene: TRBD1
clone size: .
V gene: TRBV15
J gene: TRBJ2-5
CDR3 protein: CATSRSRDRLYF
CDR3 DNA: TGTGCCACCAGCAGATCCCGGGACAGGCTGTACTTC

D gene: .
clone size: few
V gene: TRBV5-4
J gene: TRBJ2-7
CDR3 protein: CASSGARRGNYEQYF
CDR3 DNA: TGTGCCAGCAGCGGGGCGAGGAGGGGAAACTACGAGCAGTACTTC

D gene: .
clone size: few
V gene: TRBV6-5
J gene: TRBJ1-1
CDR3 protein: CASSYSQVVEAFF
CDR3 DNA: TGTGCCAGCAGTTACTCACAGGTTGTTGAAGCTTTCTTT

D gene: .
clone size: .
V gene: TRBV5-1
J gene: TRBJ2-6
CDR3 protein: CASSSTTGRSGANVLTF
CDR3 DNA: TGCGCCAGCAGCTCCACGACAGGGAGGTCTGGGGCCAACGTCCTGACTTTC

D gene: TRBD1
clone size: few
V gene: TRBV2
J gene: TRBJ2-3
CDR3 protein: CASSGQGTDTQYF
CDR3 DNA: TGTGCCAGCAGTGGACAGGGTACAGATACGCAGTATTTT

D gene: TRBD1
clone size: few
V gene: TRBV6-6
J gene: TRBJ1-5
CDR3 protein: CASSRGQGRANQPQHF
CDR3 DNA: TGTGCCAGCAGTCGAGGACAGGGAAGAGCCAATCAGCCCCAGCATTTT

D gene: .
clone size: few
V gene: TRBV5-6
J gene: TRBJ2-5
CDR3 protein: CASSSRLGTGAQYF
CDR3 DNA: TGTGCCAGCAGCTCGAGACTGGGGACGGGAGCCCAGTACTTC

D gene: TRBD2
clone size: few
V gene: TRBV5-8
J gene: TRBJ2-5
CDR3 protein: CASSLNRGGDFETQYF
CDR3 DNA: TGTGCCAGCAGCTTGAATCGCGGGGGGGATTTCGAGACCCAGTACTTC

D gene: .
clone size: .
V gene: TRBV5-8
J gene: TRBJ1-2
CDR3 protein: CASSLRRGYTF
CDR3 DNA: TGTGCCAGCAGCTTGCGGAGGGGCTACACCTTC

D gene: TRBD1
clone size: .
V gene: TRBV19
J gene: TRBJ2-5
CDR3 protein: CASSTGQGRETQYF
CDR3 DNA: TGTGCCAGTAGTACGGGACAGGGTAGAGAGACCCAGTACTTC

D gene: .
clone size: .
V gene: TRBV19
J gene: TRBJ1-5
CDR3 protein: CASSIAISSNQPQHF
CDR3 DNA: TGTGCCAGTAGTATAGCCATTAGTAGCAATCAGCCCCAGCATTTT

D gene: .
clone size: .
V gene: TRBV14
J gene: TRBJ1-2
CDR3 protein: CASSLPGIRINGYTF
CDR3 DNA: TGTGCCAGCAGCCTCCCAGGGATCCGAATAAATGGCTACACCTTC

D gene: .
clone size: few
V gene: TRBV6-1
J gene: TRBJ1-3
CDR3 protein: CASGTSGAFGNTIYF
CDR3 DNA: TGTGCCAGCGGGACCTCAGGGGCGTTCGGAAACACCATATATTTT

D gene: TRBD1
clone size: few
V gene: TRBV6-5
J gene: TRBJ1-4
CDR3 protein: CASSTDRVGRLFF
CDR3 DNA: TGTGCCAGCAGCACCGACAGGGTCGGAAGGCTGTTTTTT

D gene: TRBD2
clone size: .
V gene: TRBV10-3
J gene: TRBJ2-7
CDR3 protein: CAISELEQRLATYEQYF
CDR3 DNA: TGTGCCATCAGTGAGTTAGAACAGCGACTAGCAACCTACGAGCAGTACTTC

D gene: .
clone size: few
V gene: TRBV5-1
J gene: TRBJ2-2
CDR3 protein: CASVVTPLADAGELFF
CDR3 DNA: TGCGCCAGCGTCGTAACCCCCTTAGCGGATGCCGGGGAGCTGTTTTTT

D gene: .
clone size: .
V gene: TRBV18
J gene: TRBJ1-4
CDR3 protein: CASSPRTEINEKLFF
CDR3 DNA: TGTGCCAGCTCACCCCGGACAGAGATTAATGAAAAACTGTTTTTT

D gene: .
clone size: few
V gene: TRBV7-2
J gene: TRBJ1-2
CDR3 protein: CASSLNRLNGYTF
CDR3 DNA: TGTGCCAGCAGCTTAAACAGGCTTAATGGCTACACCTTC

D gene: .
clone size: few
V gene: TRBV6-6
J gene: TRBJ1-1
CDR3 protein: CASSYSAGTEAFF
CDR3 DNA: TGTGCCAGCAGTTACTCCGCAGGAACCGAAGCTTTCTTT

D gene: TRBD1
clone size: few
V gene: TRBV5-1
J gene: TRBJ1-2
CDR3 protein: CASSFDRGDGYTF
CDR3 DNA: TGCGCCAGCAGCTTTGACAGGGGAGATGGCTACACCTTC

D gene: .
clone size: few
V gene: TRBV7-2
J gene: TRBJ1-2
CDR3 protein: CASSPMGAQDYGYTF
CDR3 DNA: TGTGCCAGCAGCCCCATGGGGGCTCAGGACTATGGCTACACCTTC

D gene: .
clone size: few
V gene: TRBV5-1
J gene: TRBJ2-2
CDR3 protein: CASSDPTGVDTGELFF
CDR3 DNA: TGCGCCAGCAGCGACCCGACAGGAGTCGACACCGGGGAGCTGTTTTTT

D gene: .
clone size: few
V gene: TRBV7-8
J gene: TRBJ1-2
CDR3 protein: CASSLASREDGYTF
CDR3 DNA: TGTGCCAGCAGCTTAGCGTCCAGGGAGGATGGCTACACCTTC